This TCR beta chain was sequenced in a study of high-grade serous ovarian cancer treatment subgroups. Study-wide points: Different patients shared almost no repertoire; same-patient tumors shared about 0.095 to 0.85.

For this clone: Antigen unknown.

The data were produced by immunoSEQ multiplex PCR, yet TCRdb's version contains in-frame clones alone and is incomplete. The sample holds roughly 29,000 clones, under 90% seen once. Tumor tissue was taken before any definitive surgery or chemotherapy was given. After removal of 5 bases from V and 5 bases from J, the junction contained 8 bases not matched to a gene. The germline CDR1 and CDR2 sequences are KGHSH and LQKENI. The CDR3 contains 15 residues. This receptor was identified in a human donor with high-grade serous ovarian cancer. The chain has TRBV18 and TRBJ1-4; 7 positions match TRBD1. The material sequenced was tumor tissue. The CDR3 DNA reads as TGTGCCAGCTCATCGACGGGCAGGGGGAATGAAAAACTGTTTTTT. Protein: CASSSTGRGNEKLFF.